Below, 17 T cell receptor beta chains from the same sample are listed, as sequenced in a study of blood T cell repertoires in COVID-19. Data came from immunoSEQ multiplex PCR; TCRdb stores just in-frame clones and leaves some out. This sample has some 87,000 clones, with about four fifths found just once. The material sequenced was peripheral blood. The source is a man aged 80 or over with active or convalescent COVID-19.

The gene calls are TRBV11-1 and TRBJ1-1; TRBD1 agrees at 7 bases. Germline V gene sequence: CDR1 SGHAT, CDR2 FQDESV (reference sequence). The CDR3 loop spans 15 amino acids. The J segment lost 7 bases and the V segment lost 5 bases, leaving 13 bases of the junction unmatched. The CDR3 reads CASSQRTGRRVEAFF. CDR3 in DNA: TGTGCCAGCAGCCAACGGACAGGAAGGAGGGTTGAAGCTTTCTTT.

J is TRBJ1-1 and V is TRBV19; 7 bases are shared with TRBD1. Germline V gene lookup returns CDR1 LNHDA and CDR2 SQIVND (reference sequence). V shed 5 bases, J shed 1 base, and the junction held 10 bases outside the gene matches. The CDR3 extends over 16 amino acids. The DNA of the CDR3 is TGTGCCAGTAGTTCGAGAACAGGGGTCCCGAACACTGAAGCTTTCTTT. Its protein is CASSSRTGVPNTEAFF.

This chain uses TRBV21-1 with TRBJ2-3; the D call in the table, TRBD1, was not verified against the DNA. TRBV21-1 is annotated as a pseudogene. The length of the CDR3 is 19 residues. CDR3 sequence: CASSQTGEPGTPYTDTQYF. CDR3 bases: TGTGCCAGCAGCCAGACAGGGGAACCGGGTACCCCTTACACAGATACGCAGTATTTT.

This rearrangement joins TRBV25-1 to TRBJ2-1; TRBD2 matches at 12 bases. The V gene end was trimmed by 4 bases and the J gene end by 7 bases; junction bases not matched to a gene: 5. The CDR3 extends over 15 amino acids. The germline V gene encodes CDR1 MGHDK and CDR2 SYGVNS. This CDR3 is CASSGGGLAGNEQFF. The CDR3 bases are TGTGCCAGCAGTGGAGGAGGACTAGCGGGGAATGAGCAGTTCTTC.

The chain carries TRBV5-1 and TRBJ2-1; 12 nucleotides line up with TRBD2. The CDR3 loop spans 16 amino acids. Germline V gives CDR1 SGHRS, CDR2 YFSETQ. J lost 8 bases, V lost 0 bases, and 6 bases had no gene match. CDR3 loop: CASSLDLAGGGDEQFF. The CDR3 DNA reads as TGCGCCAGCAGCTTGGACCTAGCGGGAGGGGGTGATGAGCAGTTCTTC.

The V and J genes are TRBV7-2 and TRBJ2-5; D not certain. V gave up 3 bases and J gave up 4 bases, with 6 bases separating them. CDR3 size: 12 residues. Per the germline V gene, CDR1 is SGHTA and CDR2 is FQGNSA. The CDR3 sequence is CASSFGRETQYF. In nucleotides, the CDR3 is TGTGCCAGCAGCTTTGGGCGAGAGACCCAGTACTTC.

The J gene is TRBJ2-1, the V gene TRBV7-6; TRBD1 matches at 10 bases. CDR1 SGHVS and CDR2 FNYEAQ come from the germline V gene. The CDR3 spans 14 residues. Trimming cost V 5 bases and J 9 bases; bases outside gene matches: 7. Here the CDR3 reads CASSPGTGAVEQFF. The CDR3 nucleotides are TGTGCCAGCAGCCCTGGGACAGGGGCGGTTGAGCAGTTCTTC.

The CDR3 nucleotides are TGTGCCAGCAGCGCAACAGGGACCGGGGAGCTGTTTTTT. As protein: CASSATGTGELFF. This chain connects TRBV7-3 to TRBJ2-2, with D possibly TRBD1 on 6 matching bases. Looked up from germline, CDR1 is SGHTA and CDR2 is FQGTGA. The CDR3 spans 13 residues. Trimming removed 5 bases from V and 5 bases from J, with 9 bases in between.

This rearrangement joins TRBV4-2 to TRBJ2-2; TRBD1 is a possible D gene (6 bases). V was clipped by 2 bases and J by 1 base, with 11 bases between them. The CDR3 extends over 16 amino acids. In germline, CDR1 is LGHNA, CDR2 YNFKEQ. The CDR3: CASSQQTGMNTGELFF. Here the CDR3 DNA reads TGTGCCAGCAGCCAACAAACAGGGATGAACACCGGGGAGCTGTTTTTT.

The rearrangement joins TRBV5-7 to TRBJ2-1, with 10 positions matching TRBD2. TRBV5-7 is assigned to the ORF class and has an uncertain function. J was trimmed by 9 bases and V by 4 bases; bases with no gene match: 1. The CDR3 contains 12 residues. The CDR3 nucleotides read TGTGCCAGCAGCCGACTAGCGGGTGAGCAGTTCTTC. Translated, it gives CASSRLAGEQFF.

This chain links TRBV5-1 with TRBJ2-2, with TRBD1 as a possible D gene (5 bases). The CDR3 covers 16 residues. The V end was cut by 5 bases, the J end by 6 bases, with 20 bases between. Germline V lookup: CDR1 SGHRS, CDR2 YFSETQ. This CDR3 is CASSGAGQRMAGELFF. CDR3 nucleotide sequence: TGCGCCAGCAGTGGGGCAGGGCAAAGGATGGCCGGGGAGCTGTTTTTT.

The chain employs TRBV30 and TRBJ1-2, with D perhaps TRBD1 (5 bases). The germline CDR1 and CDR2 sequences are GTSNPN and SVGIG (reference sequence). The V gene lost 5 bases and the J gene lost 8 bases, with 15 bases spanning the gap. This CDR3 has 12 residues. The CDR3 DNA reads TGTGCCTGGGACCGTGCCCGGGGGGGCTACACCTTC. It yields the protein CAWDRARGGYTF.

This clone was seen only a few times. The CDR3 loop reads CASSLWAGTGAYEQYF. The CDR3 nucleotides read TGTGCCAGCAGTTTATGGGCAGGGACAGGGGCCTACGAGCAGTACTTC. This chain joins TRBV28 and TRBJ2-7, with TRBD1 matching 10 bases. The V gene's germline CDR1 is MDHEN and CDR2 SYDVKM. The ends lost 0 bases at V and 2 bases at J; junction bases unmatched: 4. This CDR3 has 16 residues.

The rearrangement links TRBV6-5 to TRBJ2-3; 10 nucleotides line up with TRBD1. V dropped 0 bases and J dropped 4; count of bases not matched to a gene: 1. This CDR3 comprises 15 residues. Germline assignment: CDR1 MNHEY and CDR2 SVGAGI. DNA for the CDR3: TGTGCCAGCAGTTACTCCGGACAGGGGGCAGATACGCAGTATTTT. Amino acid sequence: CASSYSGQGADTQYF.

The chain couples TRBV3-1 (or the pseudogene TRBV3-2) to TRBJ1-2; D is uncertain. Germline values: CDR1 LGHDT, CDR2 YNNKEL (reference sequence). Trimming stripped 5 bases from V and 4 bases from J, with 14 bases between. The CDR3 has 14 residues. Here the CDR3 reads CASSVLGAGYGYTF. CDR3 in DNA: TGTGCCAGCAGCGTCCTCGGAGCCGGCTATGGCTACACCTTC.

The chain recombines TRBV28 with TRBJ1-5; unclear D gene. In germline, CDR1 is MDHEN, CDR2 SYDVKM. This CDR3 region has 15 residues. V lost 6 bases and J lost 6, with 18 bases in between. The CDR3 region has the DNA TGTGCCAGCAGCCTCCTGGAGGGCTTGGGTCAGCCCCAGCATTTT. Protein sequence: CASSLLEGLGQPQHF.

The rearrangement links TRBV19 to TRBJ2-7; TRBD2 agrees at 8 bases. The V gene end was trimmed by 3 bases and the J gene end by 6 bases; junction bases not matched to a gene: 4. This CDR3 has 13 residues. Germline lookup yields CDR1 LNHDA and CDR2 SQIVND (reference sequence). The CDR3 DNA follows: TGTGCCAGTAGTATGGGACTAGGTGGCGAGCAGTACTTC. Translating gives CASSMGLGGEQYF.